This T cell receptor beta chain appears in the sequencing data of a study of CDR3 diversity in severe acne. TCRdb called the PCR reads again in MiXCR, with one record for every CDR3 protein. This sample has some 85,000 distinct CDR3 sequences; about 49% occur once, and the top ten carry roughly 11%. Sequencing input: blood. The TCR originated in a male donor with severe acne vulgaris.

The CDR3 sequence: CASSQAGWGPGNTIYF. The DNA of the CDR3 is TGTGCCAGCAGCCAAGCCGGATGGGGCCCTGGAAACACCATATATTTT. The chain recombines TRBV14 with TRBJ1-3; D might be TRBD1 (5 bases). The ends were cut back, 1 base at V and 2 bases at J, with 12 bases in the middle. Germline V gene data show CDR1 as SGHDN and CDR2 as FVKESK. This CDR3 has 16 amino acids.